The next 3 T cell receptor beta chains were all read from a single sample in a study of OX40 agonist ivuxolimab in advanced cancers. The repertoire was sequenced with immunoSEQ multiplex PCR; TCRdb's copy has only in-frame clones and lacks some. The sample lists more than 50,000 clones; 86% were seen once. Here the sequenced sample was CD4+ or CD8+ T cells sorted from blood, taken in a trial of the OX40 agonist ivuxolimab. These TCRs come from an adult with an advanced solid tumor such as melanoma, head and neck, liver or kidney cancer.

The chain couples TRBV21-1 to TRBJ2-3; the D segment call TRBD1 is taken from the table without a DNA check. TRBV21-1 constitutes a pseudogene. The CDR3 loop spans 14 amino acids. CDR3: CASSQRHGTDTQYF. CDR3 nucleotides: TGTGCCAGCAGCCAACGACACGGCACAGATACGCAGTATTTT.

The chain has TRBV9 and TRBJ2-2, with TRBD2 matching over 9 bases. CDR1 is SGDLS and CDR2 is YYNGEE in the germline V gene. The J segment lost 4 bases and the V segment lost 3 bases, leaving 1 base of the junction unmatched. The CDR3 runs 14 residues. The CDR3: CASSGLAATGELFF. The CDR3, as DNA: TGTGCCAGCAGCGGACTAGCGGCCACCGGGGAGCTGTTTTTT. Filled out from reference TRBV9 and TRBJ2-2, the complete variable domain reads DSGVTQTPKHLITATGQRVTLRCSPRSGDLSVYWYQQSLDQGLQFLIQYYNGEERAKGNILERFSAQQFPDLHSELNLSSLELGDSALYFCASSGLAATGELFFGEGSRLTVL.

About this clone: Other DNA sequences in the same sample also yield this CDR3. The rearrangement uses TRBV11-2 and TRBJ2-3, with 7 bases aligning to TRBD1. CDR1 is SGHAT and CDR2 is FQNNGV in the germline V gene. V dropped 5 bases and J dropped 0; count of bases not matched to a gene: 5. CDR3 size: 15 residues. CDR3 DNA sequence: TGTGCCAGCAGCCTCAGGGGGTCGAGCACAGATACGCAGTATTTT. Encoded protein: CASSLRGSSTDTQYF.